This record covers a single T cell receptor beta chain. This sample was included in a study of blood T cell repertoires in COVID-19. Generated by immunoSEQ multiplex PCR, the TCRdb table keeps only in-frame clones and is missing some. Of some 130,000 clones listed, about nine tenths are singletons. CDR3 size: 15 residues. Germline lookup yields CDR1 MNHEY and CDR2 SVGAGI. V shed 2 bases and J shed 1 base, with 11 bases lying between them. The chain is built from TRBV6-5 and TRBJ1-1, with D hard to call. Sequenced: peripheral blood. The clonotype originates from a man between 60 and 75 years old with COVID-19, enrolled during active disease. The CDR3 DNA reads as TGTGCCAGCAGTTACGGAGGGATGGCGAACACTGAAGCTTTCTTT. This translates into CASSYGGMANTEAFF.